Sequencing of this TCR beta chain was carried out in a study of cytomegalovirus exposure and HLA in healthy donors. V was pared by 8 bases and J by 7 bases, with 8 bases of the junction left unmatched. The CDR3 runs to 13 residues. Germline V gives CDR1 MNHEY, CDR2 SMNVEV (reference sequence). PCR involved 60 Vbeta and 13 Jbeta primers. TCRdb's table, derived via immunoSEQ multiplex PCR, lists solely in-frame clones and lacks some. Found here are 200,000 to 250,000 clones, approximately 84% of them singletons; the top ten hold 0.5% to 0.7%. General study points: Earlier analysis yielded a pattern in which most TCR beta V segments were productive about 90% or about 30% of the time.

On this clone itself: The antigen is unknown.

The gene calls are TRBV27 and TRBJ1-5; 7 nucleotides match TRBD1. Sample: PBMCs. The sequence was obtained from a woman in her thirties or forties in good health and CMV-seronegative. CDR3 DNA sequence: TGTGCCAGCCGTGACAGGGTGAACCAGCCCCAGCATTTT. This sequence encodes CASRDRVNQPQHF.